What follows are 9 T cell receptor beta chains derived from one specimen sequenced in a study of Graves' ophthalmopathy and Graves' hyperthyroidism. Using RNA transcripts, the TCR beta CDR3 regions were amplified. First-round RT-PCR relied on HTBI primers, and a second-round multiplex PCR came next. TCRdb used MiXCR to reprocess the multiplex PCR reads, holding one entry per CDR3 protein. The table has roughly 220,000 distinct CDR3 sequences, 45% seen once. What was sequenced was peripheral blood. All receptors derive from an adult man with Graves' ophthalmopathy.

This clonotype was seen more than once but under ten times. It may be a read error: a sequence one base away is much more abundant. The chain uses TRBV7-9 and TRBJ1-5; no firm D call. This CDR3 region has 16 residues. Germline V gives CDR1 SEHNR, CDR2 FQNEAQ (reference sequence). Trimming shortened V by 1 base and J by 0 bases, and 10 bases separated the two germline ends. The CDR3 protein is CASSLEAGPSNQPQHF. The CDR3, as DNA: TGTGCCAGCAGCTTAGAGGCGGGCCCTAGCAATCAGCCCCAGCATTTT.

The CDR3 DNA is TGTGCCAGCAGTGCTACTGGGATGTGGGGCAATCAGCCCCAGCATTTT. It specifies CASSATGMWGNQPQHF. This rearrangement joins TRBV25-1 to TRBJ1-5; D uncertain. V was trimmed by 4 bases and J by 2 bases, leaving 15 bases between them. The CDR3 is made up of 16 amino acids. Germline CDR1 MGHDK, CDR2 SYGVNS.

The genes are TRBV7-2 and TRBJ1-5, with 8 bases lining up with TRBD1. J lost 3 bases, V lost 4 bases, and 5 bases had no gene match. The CDR3 length is 15 residues. In germline, CDR1 is SGHTA, CDR2 FQGNSA. The CDR3 bases are TGTGCCAGCAGCTCGCAGGGGGCGGTCAATCAGCCCCAGCATTTT. It specifies CASSSQGAVNQPQHF. The full variable domain, rest sourced from reference TRBV7-2 and TRBJ1-5, is GAGVSQSPSNKVTEKGKDVELRCDPISGHTALYWYRQSLGQGLEFLIYFQGNSAPDKSGLPSDRFSAERTGGSVSTLTIQRTQQEDSAVYLCASSSQGAVNQPQHFGDGTRLSIL.

This clonotype was detected many times. The V call is TRBV25-1, the J call TRBJ1-6, with D maybe TRBD1 (6 bases). Germline CDR1 MGHDK, CDR2 SYGVNS. The CDR3 loop spans 15 amino acids. The V gene lost 8 bases and the J gene lost 8 bases, with 19 bases spanning the gap. The CDR3: CASGPLVRGHSPLHF. As DNA, the CDR3 is TGTGCCAGCGGTCCCTTAGTCCGGGGGCATTCACCCCTCCACTTT. The full variable domain, its missing parts supplied by reference TRBV25-1 and TRBJ1-6, is EADIYQTPRYLVIGTGKKITLECSQTMGHDKMYWYQQDPGMELHLIHYSYGVNSTEKGDLSSESTVSRIRTEHFPLTLESARPSHTSQYLCASGPLVRGHSPLHFGNGTRLTVT.

This clonotype was recorded once. This sequence may be a read error, since a much larger clone differs from it by one base. CDR3 loop: CATSIPDRAMNTEAFF. Written as DNA, the CDR3 is TGTGCCACCAGTATCCCGGACAGGGCTATGAACACTGAAGCTTTCTTT. The chain couples TRBV24-1 to TRBJ1-1, with 8 nucleotides matching TRBD1. This CDR3 contains 16 residues. J lost 0 bases, V lost 6 bases, and 8 bases had no gene match. Germline V lookup: CDR1 KGHDR, CDR2 SFDVKD.

The V gene is TRBV29-1, the J gene TRBJ2-7, with D perhaps matching TRBD2 (6 bases). V lost 1 base and J 4 bases, leaving 20 bases between the germline ends. The germline V gene encodes CDR1 SQVTM and CDR2 ANQGSEA. The CDR3 runs to 16 residues. This chain's CDR3 is CSVEVSPGGAGYEQYF. The CDR3 nucleotides are TGCAGCGTTGAAGTATCACCGGGCGGGGCGGGATACGAGCAGTACTTC.

The V call is TRBV5-1, the J call TRBJ2-5, with D uncertain. This CDR3 comprises 13 residues. V lost 4 bases, J lost 4 bases, and 11 bases lay in between. CDR1 and CDR2 (germline): SGHRS, YFSETQ. CDR3 region: CASSVPPGETQYF. For the CDR3, the DNA is TGCGCCAGCAGCGTCCCCCCAGGAGAGACCCAGTACTTC. The full variable domain, rest sourced from reference TRBV5-1 and TRBJ2-5, is KAGVTQTPRYLIKTRGQQVTLSCSPISGHRSVSWYQQTPGQGLQFLFEYFSETQRNKGNFPGRFSGRQFSNSRSEMNVSTLELGDSALYLCASSVPPGETQYFGPGTRLLVL.

This sequence joins TRBV30 and TRBJ2-2; D is undetermined. Germline CDR1 GTSNPN, CDR2 SVGIG (reference sequence). CDR3 length: 14 amino acids. V lost 3 bases, J lost 2 bases, and 10 bases lay in between. The CDR3 protein is CAWRGTENTGELFF. In nucleotides, the CDR3 is TGTGCCTGGAGGGGAACAGAAAACACCGGGGAGCTGTTTTTT.

The chain has TRBV4-1 and TRBJ1-1, with a tentative D call TRBD1 (5 bases). Germline CDR1 reads MGHRA; CDR2 reads YSYEKL. V gave up 6 bases and J gave up 4 bases, with 18 bases separating them. The CDR3 consists of 15 residues. The CDR3 coding sequence is TGCGCCAGCAGGGAAGTGAGGGGAGGGCGCACTGAAGCTTTCTTT. It codes for CASREVRGGRTEAFF.